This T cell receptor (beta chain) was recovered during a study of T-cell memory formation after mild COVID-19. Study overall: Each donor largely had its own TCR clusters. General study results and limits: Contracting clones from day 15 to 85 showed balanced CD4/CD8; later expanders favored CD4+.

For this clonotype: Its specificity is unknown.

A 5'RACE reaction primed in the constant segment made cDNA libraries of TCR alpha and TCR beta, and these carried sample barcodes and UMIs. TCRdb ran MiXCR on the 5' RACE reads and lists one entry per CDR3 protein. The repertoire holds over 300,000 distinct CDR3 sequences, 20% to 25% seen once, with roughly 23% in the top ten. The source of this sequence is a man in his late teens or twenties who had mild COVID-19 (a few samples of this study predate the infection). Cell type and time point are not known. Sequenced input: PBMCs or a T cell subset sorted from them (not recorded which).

Written as DNA, the CDR3 is TGTGCCAGCAGCCCGGGGGCAACTAATGAAAAACTGTTTTTT. Translation: CASSPGATNEKLFF. The chain links TRBV7-9 to TRBJ1-4; the D gene is possibly TRBD1 (5 bases). CDR1 is SEHNR and CDR2 is FQNEAQ in the germline V gene (reference sequence). V was pared by 5 bases and J by 0 bases, with 7 bases between. CDR3 length: 14 residues.